The clone carrying this TCR beta chain appeared once. Antigen: not known. The data originate from a study of cytomegalovirus exposure and HLA in healthy donors. Study results and caveats: In a later analysis, productive TCRs from donors in an Asian-associated ancestry cluster reportedly carried fewer N-insertions than the cohort mean. Among TCR beta chains of equal frequency, HLA-associated ones were more clonally expanded in a later analysis. In a later analysis, across HLA loci, associated TCR counts were highest for DRB1, lowest for HLA-C.

PCR amplification relied on 60 Vbeta primers (plus 13 Jbeta primers). As originally analysed: Later, 65 million to 85 million unique TCR beta chains were counted in an analysis, and roughly 11 million of them were shared. The assay was immunoSEQ multiplex PCR, and TCRdb's table has in-frame clones only and misses some. That table furnishes V, J and clone size, whereas the DNA furnished D and trimming. This sample has roughly 140,000 clones; 80% occur once, and the top ten carry 6.8%. The source of this sequence is a man aged 40-50 years in good health and CMV-seropositive. Sample: PBMCs.

CDR3 nucleotides: TGTGCCACCGAAAGCCGGGATCCCTCTGGGGCCAACGTCCTGACTTTC. Its translation is CATESRDPSGANVLTF. The J gene is TRBJ2-6, the V gene TRBV9, with TRBD2 as a possible D gene (5 bases). CDR1 is SGDLS, CDR2 YYNGEE, per germline. The ends were cut back, 9 bases at V and 0 bases at J, with 16 bases in the middle. The CDR3 runs 16 residues.